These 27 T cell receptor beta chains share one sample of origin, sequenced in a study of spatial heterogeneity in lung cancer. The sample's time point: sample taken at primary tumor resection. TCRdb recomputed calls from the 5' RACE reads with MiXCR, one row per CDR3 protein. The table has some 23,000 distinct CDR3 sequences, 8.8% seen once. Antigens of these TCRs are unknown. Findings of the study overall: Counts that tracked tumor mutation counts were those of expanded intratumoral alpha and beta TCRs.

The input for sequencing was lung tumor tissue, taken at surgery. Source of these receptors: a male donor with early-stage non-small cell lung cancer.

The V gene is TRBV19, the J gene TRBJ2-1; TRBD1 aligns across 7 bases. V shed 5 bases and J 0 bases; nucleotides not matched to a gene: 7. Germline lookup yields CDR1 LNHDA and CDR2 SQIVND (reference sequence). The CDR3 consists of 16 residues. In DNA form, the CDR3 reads TGTGCCAGTAGTTCCAACAGGGGTCTCTCCTACAATGAGCAGTTCTTC. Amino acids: CASSSNRGLSYNEQFF.

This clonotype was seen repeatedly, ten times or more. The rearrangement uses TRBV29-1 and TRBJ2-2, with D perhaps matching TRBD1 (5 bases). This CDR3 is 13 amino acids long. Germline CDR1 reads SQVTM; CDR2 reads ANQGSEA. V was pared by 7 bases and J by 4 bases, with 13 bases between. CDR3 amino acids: CSAGREGTGELFF. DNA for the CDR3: TGCAGCGCTGGCAGGGAAGGCACCGGGGAGCTGTTTTTT.

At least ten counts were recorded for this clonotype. The CDR3 is CATSRDGGNNEQFF. DNA of the CDR3: TGTGCCACCAGCAGAGATGGGGGCAACAATGAGCAGTTCTTC. The chain couples TRBV15 to TRBJ2-1; TRBD1 might be the D (6 bases). Germline V CDR1 and CDR2: LNHNV, YYDKDF (reference sequence). The CDR3 has 14 amino acids. Trimming cost V 0 bases and J 5 bases, with 8 bases left between them. Variable domain in full (rest from reference TRBV15 and TRBJ2-1): DAMVIQNPRYQVTQFGKPVTLSCSQTLNHNVMYWYQQKSSQAPKLLFHYYDKDFNNEADTPDNFQSRRPNTSFCFLDIRSPGLGDTAMYLCATSRDGGNNEQFFGPGTRLTVL.

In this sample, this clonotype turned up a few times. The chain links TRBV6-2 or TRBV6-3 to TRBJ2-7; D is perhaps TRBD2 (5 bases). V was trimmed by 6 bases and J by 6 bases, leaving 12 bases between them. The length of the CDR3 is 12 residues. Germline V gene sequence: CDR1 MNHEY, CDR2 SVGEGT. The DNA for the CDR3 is TGTGCCAGCAGCCTACTAGATACCGAGCAGTACTTC. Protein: CASSLLDTEQYF.

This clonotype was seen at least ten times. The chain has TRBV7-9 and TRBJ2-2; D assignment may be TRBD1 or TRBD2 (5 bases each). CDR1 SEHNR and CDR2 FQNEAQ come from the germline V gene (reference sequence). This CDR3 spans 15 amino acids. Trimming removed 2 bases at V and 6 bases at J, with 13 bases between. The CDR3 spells CASSLTSRGPGELFF. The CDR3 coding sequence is TGTGCCAGCAGCTTAACTAGTCGGGGACCCGGGGAGCTGTTTTTT.

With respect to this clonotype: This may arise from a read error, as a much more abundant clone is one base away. CDR3 in amino acids: CASSLKDTLYF. In nucleotides, the CDR3 is TGTGCCAGCAGTTTAAAAGATACGCTGTATTTT. The V gene is TRBV28, the J gene TRBJ2-3; no reliable D call. CDR1 is MDHEN and CDR2 is SYDVKM in the germline V gene. The CDR3 totals 11 residues. Full variable domain (remainder filled in from reference TRBV28 and TRBJ2-3): DVKVTQSSRYLVKRTGEKVFLECVQDMDHENMFWYRQDPGLGLRLIYFSYDVKMKEKGDIPEGYSVSREKKERFSLILESASTNQTSMYLCASSLKDTLYFGPGTRLTVL.

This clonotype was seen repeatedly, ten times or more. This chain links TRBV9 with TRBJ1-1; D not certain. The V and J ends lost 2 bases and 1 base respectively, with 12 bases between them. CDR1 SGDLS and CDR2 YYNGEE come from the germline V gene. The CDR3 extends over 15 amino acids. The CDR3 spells CASSVDDGRNTEAFF. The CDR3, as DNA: TGTGCCAGCAGCGTCGATGATGGGCGGAACACTGAAGCTTTCTTT.

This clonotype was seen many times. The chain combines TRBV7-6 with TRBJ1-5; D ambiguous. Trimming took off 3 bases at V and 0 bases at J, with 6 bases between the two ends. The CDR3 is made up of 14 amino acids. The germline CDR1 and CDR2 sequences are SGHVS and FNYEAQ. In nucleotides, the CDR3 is TGTGCCAGCAGCTTGAACGTTAGCAATCAGCCCCAGCATTTT. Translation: CASSLNVSNQPQHF.

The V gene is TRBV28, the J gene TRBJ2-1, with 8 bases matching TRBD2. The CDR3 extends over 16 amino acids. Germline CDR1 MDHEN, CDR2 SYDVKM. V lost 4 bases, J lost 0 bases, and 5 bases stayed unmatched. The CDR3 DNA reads TGTGCCAGCAGTTCCCCTAGCGGGTCCTCCTACAATGAGCAGTTCTTC. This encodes CASSSPSGSSYNEQFF.

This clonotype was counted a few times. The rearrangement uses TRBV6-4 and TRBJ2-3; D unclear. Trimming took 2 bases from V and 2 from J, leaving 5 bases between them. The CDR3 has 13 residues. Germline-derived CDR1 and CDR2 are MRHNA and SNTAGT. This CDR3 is CASSDKTTDTQYF. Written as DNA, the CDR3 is TGTGCCAGCAGTGACAAGACCACAGATACGCAGTATTTT.

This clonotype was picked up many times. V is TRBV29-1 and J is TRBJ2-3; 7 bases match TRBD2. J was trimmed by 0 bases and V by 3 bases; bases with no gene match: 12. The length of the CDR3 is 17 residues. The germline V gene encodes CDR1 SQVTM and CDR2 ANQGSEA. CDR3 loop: CSVDELAESISTDTQYF. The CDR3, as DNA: TGCAGCGTTGATGAGCTAGCGGAATCTATTAGCACAGATACGCAGTATTTT.

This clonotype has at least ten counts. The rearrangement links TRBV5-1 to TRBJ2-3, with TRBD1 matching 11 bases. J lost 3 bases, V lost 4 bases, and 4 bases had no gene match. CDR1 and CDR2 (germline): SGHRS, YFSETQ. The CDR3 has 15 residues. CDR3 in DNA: TGCGCCAGCAGCCTGCGGGACAGGGGGACAGATACGCAGTATTTT. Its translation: CASSLRDRGTDTQYF.

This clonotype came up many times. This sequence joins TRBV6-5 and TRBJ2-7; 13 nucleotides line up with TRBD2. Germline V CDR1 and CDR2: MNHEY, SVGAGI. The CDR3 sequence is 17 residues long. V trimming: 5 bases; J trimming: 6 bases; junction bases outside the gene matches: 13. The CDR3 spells CASSRTTSGGAKAEQYF. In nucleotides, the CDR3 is TGTGCCAGCAGTCGAACCACTAGCGGGGGGGCCAAGGCCGAGCAGTACTTC.

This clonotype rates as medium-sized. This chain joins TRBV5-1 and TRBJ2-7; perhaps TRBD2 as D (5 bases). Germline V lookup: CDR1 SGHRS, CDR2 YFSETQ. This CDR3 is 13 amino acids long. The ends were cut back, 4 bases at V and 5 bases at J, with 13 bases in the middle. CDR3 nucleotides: TGCGCCAGCAGCACGTTCGGGGTTCACGAGCAGTACTTC. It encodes CASSTFGVHEQYF. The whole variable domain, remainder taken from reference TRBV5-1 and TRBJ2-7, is KAGVTQTPRYLIKTRGQQVTLSCSPISGHRSVSWYQQTPGQGLQFLFEYFSETQRNKGNFPGRFSGRQFSNSRSEMNVSTLELGDSALYLCASSTFGVHEQYFGPGTRLTVT.

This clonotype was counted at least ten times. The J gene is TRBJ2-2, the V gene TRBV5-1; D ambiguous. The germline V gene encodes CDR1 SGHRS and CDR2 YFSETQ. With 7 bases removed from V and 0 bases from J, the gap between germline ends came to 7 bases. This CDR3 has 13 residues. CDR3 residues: CASGEPNTGELFF. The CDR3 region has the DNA TGCGCCAGCGGCGAACCGAACACCGGGGAGCTGTTTTTT.

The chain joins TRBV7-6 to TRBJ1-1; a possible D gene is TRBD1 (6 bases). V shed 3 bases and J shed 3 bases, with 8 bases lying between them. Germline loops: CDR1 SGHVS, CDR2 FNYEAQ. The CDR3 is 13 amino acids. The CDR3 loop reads CASSLDSYTEAFF. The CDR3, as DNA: TGTGCCAGCAGCTTGGACAGTTACACTGAAGCTTTCTTT.

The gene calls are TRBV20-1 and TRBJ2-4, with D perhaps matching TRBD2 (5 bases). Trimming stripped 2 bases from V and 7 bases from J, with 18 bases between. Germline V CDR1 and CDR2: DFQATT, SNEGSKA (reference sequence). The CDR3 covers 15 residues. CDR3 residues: CSARPAGKGANIQYF. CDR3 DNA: TGCAGTGCTAGACCCGCCGGGAAAGGTGCGAACATTCAGTACTTC.

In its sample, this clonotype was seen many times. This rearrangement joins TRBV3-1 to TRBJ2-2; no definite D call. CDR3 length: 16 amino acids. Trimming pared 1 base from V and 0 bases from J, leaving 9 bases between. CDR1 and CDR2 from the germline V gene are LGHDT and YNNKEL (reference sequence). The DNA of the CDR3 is TGTGCCAGCAGCCAAGTTGTACCTACGAACACCGGGGAGCTGTTTTTT. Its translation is CASSQVVPTNTGELFF.

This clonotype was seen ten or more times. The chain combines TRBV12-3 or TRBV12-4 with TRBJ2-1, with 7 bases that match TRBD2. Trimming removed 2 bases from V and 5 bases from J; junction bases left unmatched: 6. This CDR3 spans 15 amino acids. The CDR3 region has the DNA TGTGCCAGCAGTTTACGGCCTAGCGGAAACAATGAGCAGTTCTTC. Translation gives CASSLRPSGNNEQFF.

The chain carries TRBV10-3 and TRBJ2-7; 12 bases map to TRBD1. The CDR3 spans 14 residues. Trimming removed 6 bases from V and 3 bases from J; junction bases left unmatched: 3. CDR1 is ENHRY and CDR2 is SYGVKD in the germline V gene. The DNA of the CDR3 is TGTGCCATCAGGGGGACAGGGGGCCTCTACGAGCAGTACTTC. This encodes CAIRGTGGLYEQYF.

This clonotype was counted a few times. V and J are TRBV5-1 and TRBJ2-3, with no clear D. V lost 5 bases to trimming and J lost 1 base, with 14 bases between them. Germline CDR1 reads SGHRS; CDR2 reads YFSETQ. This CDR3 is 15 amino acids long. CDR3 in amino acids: CASRAVLAGTDTQYF. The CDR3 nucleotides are TGCGCCAGCAGGGCTGTTTTGGCGGGCACAGATACGCAGTATTTT.

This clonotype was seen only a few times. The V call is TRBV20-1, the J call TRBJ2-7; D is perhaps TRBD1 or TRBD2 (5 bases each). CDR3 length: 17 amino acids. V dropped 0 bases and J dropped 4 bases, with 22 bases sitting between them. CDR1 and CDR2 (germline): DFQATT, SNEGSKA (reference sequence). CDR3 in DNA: TGCAGTGCTAGAGATGTAGGGACCCCTCAACATGGGTACGAGCAGTACTTC. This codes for CSARDVGTPQHGYEQYF.

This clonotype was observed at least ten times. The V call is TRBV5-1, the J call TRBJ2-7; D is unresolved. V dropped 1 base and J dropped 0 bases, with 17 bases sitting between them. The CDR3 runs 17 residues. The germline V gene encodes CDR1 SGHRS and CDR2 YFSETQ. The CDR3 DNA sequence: TGCGCCAGCAGCTTGTCTTCGACTTACTTTGACTCCTACGAGCAGTACTTC. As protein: CASSLSSTYFDSYEQYF.

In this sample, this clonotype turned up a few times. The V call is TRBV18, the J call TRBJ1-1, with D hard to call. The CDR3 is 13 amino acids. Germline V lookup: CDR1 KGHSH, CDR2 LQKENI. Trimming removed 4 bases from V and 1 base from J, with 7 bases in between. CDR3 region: CASSQSGNTEAFF. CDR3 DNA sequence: TGTGCCAGCTCACAAAGCGGGAACACTGAAGCTTTCTTT.

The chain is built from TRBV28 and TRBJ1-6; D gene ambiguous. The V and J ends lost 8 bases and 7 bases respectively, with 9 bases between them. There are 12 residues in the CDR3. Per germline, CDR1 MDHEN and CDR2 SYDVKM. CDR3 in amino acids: CASGVQNSPLHF. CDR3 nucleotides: TGTGCCAGCGGGGTTCAGAATTCACCCCTCCACTTT.

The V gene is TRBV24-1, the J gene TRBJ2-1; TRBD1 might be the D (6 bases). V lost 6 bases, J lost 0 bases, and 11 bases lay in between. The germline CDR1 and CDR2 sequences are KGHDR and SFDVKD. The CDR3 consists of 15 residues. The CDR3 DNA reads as TGTGCCACCAGTACAGGGTCAAGCTCCTACAATGAGCAGTTCTTC. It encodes CATSTGSSSYNEQFF.

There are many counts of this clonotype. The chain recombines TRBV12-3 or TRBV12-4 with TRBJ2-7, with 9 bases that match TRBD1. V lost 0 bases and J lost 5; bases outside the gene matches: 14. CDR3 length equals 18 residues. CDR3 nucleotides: TGTGCCAGCAGTTTAGCGGTTTCGCCGGGACAGGGTATCGACGAGCAGTACTTC. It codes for CASSLAVSPGQGIDEQYF.